This TCR beta chain was found in a study of regulatory T cells in long-lasting Graves disease. Regarding the study as a whole: Public clonotype sharing was higher in persistent than newly diagnosed patients. Persistent disease was characterized by preferential usage of TRBV28, TRBJ1-2 and TRBJ2-5.

The time point denotes: newly diagnosed GD, antithyroid drugs for less than 3 months. PBMC RNA served as the TCR library source. Relying on iRepertoire HTBI primers and Arm-PCR of CDR3 regions, the team built TCR beta libraries. Per the original methods: Identification yielded about 66 TRBV and about 15 TRBJ segments across samples. MiXCR, run by TCRdb on the multiplex PCR reads, gives a single entry per CDR3 protein. Clone size and V and J calls follow TCRdb, not the original study. The data show 300,000 to 450,000 distinct CDR3 sequences, 15% to 17% seen once. V was shortened by 4 bases and J by 6 bases, with 25 bases between the two germline ends. The V gene's germline CDR1 is SGHRS and CDR2 YFSETQ. CDR3 length: 17 residues. This clonotype was observed many times. Its cognate antigen is unknown.

The J gene is TRBJ1-1, the V gene TRBV5-1; D may be TRBD1 (5 bases). The sequencing here drew on peripheral blood mononuclear cells (PBMCs), taken at new diagnosis, from a patient treated with antithyroid drugs. The sequence was collected from a female donor with Graves disease. CDR3 sequence reads: CASSLKYRSQTFPEAFF. In nucleotides, the CDR3 is TGCGCCAGCAGCCTCAAGTACAGGTCCCAAACTTTCCCTGAAGCTTTCTTT.